This T cell receptor beta chain emerged from a study of cytomegalovirus exposure and HLA in healthy donors. PCR employed 60 Vbeta and 13 Jbeta primers. Method: immunoSEQ multiplex PCR; TCRdb's copy keeps in-frame clones and lacks some. The sample carries around 150,000 clones, roughly 84% recorded once. Germline trimming cut 7 bases from V and 8 bases from J; bases unmatched to any gene: 5. Germline V gene data show CDR1 as MNHEY and CDR2 as SVGAGI. This CDR3 region has 14 residues. The chain links TRBV6-5 to TRBJ1-6; 10 nucleotides match TRBD1. Specimen: PBMCs. This sequence originates from a man younger than 35 in good health and CMV-seropositive. The CDR3 region is CASNRTGGYSPLHF. The CDR3 coding sequence is TGTGCCAGCAATCGGACAGGGGGTTATTCACCCCTCCACTTT.